This T cell receptor (beta chain) is from a study of blood T cell repertoires in COVID-19. About the research overall: Sources were T cells, B-cell-depleted T cells, or PBMCs; the material itself was cDNA or gDNA.

Looked up from germline, CDR1 is MNHEY and CDR2 is SVGAGI. The CDR3 has 13 residues. V was pared by 4 bases and J by 5 bases, with 8 bases between. As processed by the authors: Amplification of reference gene primers was used by the study to estimate nucleated cell counts. The assay was immunoSEQ multiplex PCR, and TCRdb's table has in-frame clones only and misses some. The D gene and trimming were derived from the DNA, and the V and J assignments and clone size from that table. Of roughly 100,000 clones listed, 80% to 90% were seen once; the top ten hold 15% to 20%. This sequence joins TRBV6-5 and TRBJ2-2; D is perhaps TRBD2 (5 bases). The receptor was isolated from a human donor in a cohort sampled during active COVID-19. Sequenced material: peripheral blood. CDR3 in amino acids: CASSFTRTGELFF. The DNA for the CDR3 is TGTGCCAGCAGTTTCACTAGAACCGGGGAGCTGTTTTTT.